Many counts were recorded for the clone carrying this TCR beta chain. Its antigen is not known. This specimen comes from a study of T cells in Graves' hyperthyroidism and ophthalmopathy. Turning to the study itself: At the time of initial diagnosis and before any treatment, peripheral blood was collected.

Overall study findings and caveats: Peripheral blood also featured most of the thyroid clonotypes expanded above 0.001.

This CDR3 has 10 amino acids. Looked up from germline, CDR1 is DFQATT and CDR2 is SNEGSKA (reference sequence). Trimming pared 3 bases from V and 10 bases from J, leaving 7 bases between. Newly diagnosed hyperthyroidism patients aged 18 to 65 years had disease lasting under 2 months. RNA transcripts yielded amplified TCR beta CDR3 regions. Initially, a first-round RT-PCR of the TCR CDR3 employed the HTBI primer set. TCRdb reprocessed the multiplex PCR reads with MiXCR, giving one entry per CDR3 protein. The sample includes about 620,000 distinct CDR3 sequences, around 15% of them seen just once. The chain has TRBV20-1 and TRBJ2-1; unclear D gene. Sequenced sample: blood. The receptor comes from a woman aged 30 to 39 with Graves' hyperthyroidism. Here the CDR3 reads CSASLSEQFF. In DNA form, the CDR3 reads TGCAGTGCTAGCTTATCGGAGCAGTTCTTC.